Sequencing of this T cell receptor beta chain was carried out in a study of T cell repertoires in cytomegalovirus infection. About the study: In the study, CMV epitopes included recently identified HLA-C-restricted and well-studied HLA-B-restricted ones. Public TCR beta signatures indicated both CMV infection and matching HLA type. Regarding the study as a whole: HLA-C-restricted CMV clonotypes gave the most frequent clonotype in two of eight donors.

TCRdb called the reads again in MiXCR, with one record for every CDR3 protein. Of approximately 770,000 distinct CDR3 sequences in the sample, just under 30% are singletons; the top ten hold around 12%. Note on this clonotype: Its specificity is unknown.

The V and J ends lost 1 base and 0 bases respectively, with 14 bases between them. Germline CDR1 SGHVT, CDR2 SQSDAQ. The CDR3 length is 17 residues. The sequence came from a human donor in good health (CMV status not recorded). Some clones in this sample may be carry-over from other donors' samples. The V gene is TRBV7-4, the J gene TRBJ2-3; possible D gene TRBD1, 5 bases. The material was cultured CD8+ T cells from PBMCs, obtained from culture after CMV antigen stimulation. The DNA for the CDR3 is TGTGCCAGCAGCTTAGGGATGCAGGGTCCTAGCACAGATACGCAGTATTTT. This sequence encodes CASSLGMQGPSTDTQYF.